The 18 T cell receptor beta chains listed next were all sequenced from one sample in a study of blood T cell repertoires in COVID-19. Sequencing was performed with immunoSEQ multiplex PCR; in TCRdb, only in-frame clones are kept and a portion is missing. The table lists about 200,000 clones, roughly nine tenths of them singletons. Sequenced material: peripheral blood. These receptors were collected from a woman aged 45 to 65 with acute or convalescent COVID-19.

This clone appeared a single time. The chain recombines TRBV19 with TRBJ1-5; D gene unclear. Trimming took 5 bases from V and 6 from J, leaving 17 bases between them. Germline V gene sequence: CDR1 LNHDA, CDR2 SQIVND (reference sequence). CDR3 length: 15 amino acids. The CDR3 spells CASSEGGFGSQPQHF. In DNA form, the CDR3 reads TGTGCCAGTAGTGAGGGCGGATTTGGGAGTCAGCCCCAGCATTTT.

This clone was seen only once. This chain uses TRBV24-1 with TRBJ2-3; TRBD1 aligns across 11 bases. Germline V CDR1 and CDR2: KGHDR, SFDVKD. J gave up 6 bases and V 4 bases, and 14 bases lay outside the gene matches. This CDR3 is built from 18 residues. The CDR3 DNA reads as TGTGCCACCAGTGACTCCATTCCGGACAGGGGGCGCTTGGATACGCAGTATTTT. This encodes CATSDSIPDRGRLDTQYF.

V gene TRBV19 combines with J gene TRBJ1-5, with 8 bases lining up with TRBD1. The germline CDR1 and CDR2 sequences are LNHDA and SQIVND (reference sequence). J gave up 2 bases and V 6 bases, and 0 bases lay outside the gene matches. The CDR3 consists of 13 residues. The CDR3 sequence is CASRDRGNQPQHF. Here the CDR3 DNA reads TGTGCCAGTAGGGACAGGGGCAATCAGCCCCAGCATTTT.

The chain's CDR3 is CASSQDMVGGDPYEQYF. DNA for the CDR3: TGCGCCAGCAGCCAAGATATGGTAGGGGGTGACCCCTACGAGCAGTACTTC. J is TRBJ2-7 and V is TRBV4-1, with D possibly being TRBD1 (6 bases). With 0 bases removed from V and 2 bases from J, the gap between germline ends came to 17 bases. Germline V gene sequence: CDR1 MGHRA, CDR2 YSYEKL. The CDR3 extends over 17 amino acids.

The chain carries TRBV7-6 and TRBJ2-6, with 12 bases identical to TRBD2. Germline V CDR1 and CDR2: SGHVS, FNYEAQ. The J segment lost 0 bases and the V segment lost 5 bases, leaving 14 bases of the junction unmatched. The CDR3 is made up of 21 amino acids. Here the CDR3 DNA reads TGTGCCAGCAGCCTCTTTAATGGGGGACTAGCGGGCTTCTCTGGGGCCAACGTCCTGACTTTC. Translation gives CASSLFNGGLAGFSGANVLTF. Looking up the rest from reference TRBV7-6 and TRBJ2-6 gives the full variable domain: GAGVSQSPRYKVTKRGQDVALRCDPISGHVSLYWYRQALGQGPEFLTYFNYEAQQDKSGLPNDRFSAERPEGSISTLTIQRTEQRDSAMYRCASSLFNGGLAGFSGANVLTFGAGSRLTVL.

The CDR3 coding sequence is TGTGCCAGCAGTTACTTTGGGCCGTCCGACACTGAAGCTTTCTTT. The encoded protein is CASSYFGPSDTEAFF. The chain links TRBV6-5 to TRBJ1-1; D is unclear. The germline V gene has CDR1 MNHEY and CDR2 SVGAGI. The CDR3 has 15 amino acids. Deletions cut 1 base from V and 3 bases from J, with 12 bases between.

This rearrangement joins TRBV3-1 (or the pseudogene TRBV3-2) to TRBJ2-2, with D unclear. The CDR3 totals 13 residues. V lost 3 bases, J lost 6 bases, and 8 bases lay in between. The V gene's germline CDR1 is LGHDT and CDR2 YNNKEL (reference sequence). The DNA of the CDR3 is TGTGCCAGCAGCCATGCGGCATCCGGGGAGCTGTTTTTT. This codes for CASSHAASGELFF.

This chain connects TRBV11-2 to TRBJ2-5; TRBD2 agrees at 11 bases. There are 15 residues in the CDR3. The ends lost 5 bases at V and 5 bases at J; junction bases unmatched: 7. Germline V CDR1 and CDR2: SGHAT, FQNNGV. CDR3 DNA sequence: TGTGCCAGCAGCCCAGGGACTAGCGGCCGGGAGACCCAGTACTTC. This translates into CASSPGTSGRETQYF.

This chain joins TRBV4-1 and TRBJ1-4; TRBD1 aligns across 7 bases. V trimming: 3 bases; J trimming: 4 bases; junction bases outside the gene matches: 5. The germline CDR1 and CDR2 sequences are MGHRA and YSYEKL. The CDR3 has 15 amino acids. DNA of the CDR3: TGCGCCAGCAGCCAGGGGACAGTTGATAATGAAAAACTGTTTTTT. Its protein product is CASSQGTVDNEKLFF.

The genes are TRBV18 and TRBJ2-1, with TRBD2 matching over 10 bases. Germline V CDR1 and CDR2: KGHSH, LQKENI. CDR3 length: 15 amino acids. V was pared by 5 bases and J by 4 bases, with 5 bases of the junction left unmatched. CDR3 in amino acids: CASSELAGVYNEQFF. DNA for the CDR3: TGTGCCAGCTCAGAGCTAGCGGGGGTATACAATGAGCAGTTCTTC.

This chain joins TRBV24-1 and TRBJ2-7; 9 nucleotides line up with TRBD1. Per germline, CDR1 KGHDR and CDR2 SFDVKD. CDR3 length: 15 amino acids. Losses at the gene ends were 3 bases for V and 5 bases for J; bases not matched to a gene: 7. CDR3: CATSDRGQGLNEQYF. The CDR3 DNA follows: TGTGCCACCAGTGATCGGGGACAGGGACTTAACGAGCAGTACTTC.

The rearrangement links TRBV7-3 to TRBJ2-3, with 9 bases lining up with TRBD2. J lost 4 bases, V lost 1 base, and 3 bases had no gene match. Germline V CDR1 and CDR2: SGHTA, FQGTGA. The CDR3 is 15 amino acids. The CDR3 loop reads CASSLSGTSSDTQYF. Here the CDR3 DNA reads TGTGCCAGCAGCTTAAGCGGGACTAGCTCAGATACGCAGTATTTT. Complete variable domain (other parts from reference TRBV7-3 and TRBJ2-3): GAGVSQTPSNKVTEKGKYVELRCDPISGHTALYWYRQSLGQGPEFLIYFQGTGAADDSGLPNDRFFAVRPEGSVSTLKIQRTERGDSAVYLCASSLSGTSSDTQYFGPGTRLTVL.

This chain's CDR3 is CASSSTRGVSYNEQFF. Written as DNA, the CDR3 is TGTGCCAGCAGCTCGACCCGGGGGGTCTCCTACAATGAGCAGTTCTTC. The chain links TRBV5-8 to TRBJ2-1; 7 bases are a match to TRBD2. The length of the CDR3 is 16 residues. V lost 3 bases to trimming and J lost 0 bases; unmatched junction nucleotides: 6. Germline V CDR1 and CDR2: SGHTS, YDEGEE. The complete variable domain, with remaining parts taken from reference TRBV5-8 and TRBJ2-1, reads EAGVTQSPTHLIKTRGQQATLRCSPISGHTSVYWYQQALGLGLQFLLWYDEGEERNRGNFPPRFSGRQFPNYSSELNVNALELEDSALYLCASSSTRGVSYNEQFFGPGTRLTVL.

The chain uses TRBV12-3 or TRBV12-4 and TRBJ2-1, with a possible D match to TRBD2 (7 bases). This CDR3 region has 13 residues. The V gene lost 9 bases and the J gene lost 1 base, with 10 bases spanning the gap. CDR3 protein: CASRGGSYNEQFF. The CDR3 region has the DNA TGTGCCAGTAGGGGGGGATCCTACAATGAGCAGTTCTTC.

This chain connects TRBV5-4 to TRBJ2-7; TRBD2 matches at 7 bases. Germline CDR1 is SGHNT and CDR2 is YYREEE (reference sequence). The CDR3 covers 14 residues. Unmatched junction bases numbered 9, after V lost 2 bases and J lost 7 bases. CDR3 sequence reads: CASSFREASTEQYF. CDR3 in DNA: TGTGCCAGCAGCTTTCGGGAGGCCAGTACGGAGCAGTACTTC.

As for this clone: In the same sample, other DNA sequences code for this CDR3. The J gene is TRBJ1-1, the V gene TRBV19, with a possible D match to TRBD1 (6 bases). Trimming stripped 6 bases from V and 5 bases from J, with 13 bases between. This CDR3 comprises 13 residues. Germline V CDR1 and CDR2: LNHDA, SQIVND (reference sequence). As DNA, the CDR3 is TGTGCCAGTAGGAACAGGGTTGGAACTGAAGCTTTCTTT. Amino acid sequence: CASRNRVGTEAFF.

The sample holds a few counts of this clone. The V and J genes are TRBV14 and TRBJ1-5; D remains ambiguous. Germline values: CDR1 SGHDN, CDR2 FVKESK. V was shortened by 7 bases and J by 5 bases, with 12 bases between the two germline ends. This CDR3 comprises 13 residues. CDR3 in amino acids: CASIWHIHQPQHF. For the CDR3, the DNA is TGTGCCAGCATATGGCACATACATCAGCCCCAGCATTTT.

The rearrangement links TRBV5-4 to TRBJ1-2; D gene uncertain. The ends were cut back, 1 base at V and 4 bases at J, with 14 bases in the middle. The germline gives CDR1 SGHNT, CDR2 YYREEE (reference sequence). This CDR3 is 15 amino acids long. The CDR3 coding sequence is TGTGCCAGCAGCTTGCAGGCCAGGCCAGTCTATGGCTACACCTTC. It is translated as CASSLQARPVYGYTF.